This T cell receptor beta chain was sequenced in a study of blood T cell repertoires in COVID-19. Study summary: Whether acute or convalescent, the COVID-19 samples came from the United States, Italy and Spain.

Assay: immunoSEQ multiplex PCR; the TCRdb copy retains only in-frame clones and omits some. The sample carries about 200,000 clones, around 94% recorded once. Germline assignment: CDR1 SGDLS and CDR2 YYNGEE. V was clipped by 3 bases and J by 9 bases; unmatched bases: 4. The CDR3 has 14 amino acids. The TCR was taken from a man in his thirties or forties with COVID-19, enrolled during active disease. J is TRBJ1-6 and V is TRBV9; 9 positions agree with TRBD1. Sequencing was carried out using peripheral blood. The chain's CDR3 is CASSEGTGRSPLHF. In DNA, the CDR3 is TGTGCCAGCAGCGAAGGGACAGGGCGTTCACCCCTCCACTTT.